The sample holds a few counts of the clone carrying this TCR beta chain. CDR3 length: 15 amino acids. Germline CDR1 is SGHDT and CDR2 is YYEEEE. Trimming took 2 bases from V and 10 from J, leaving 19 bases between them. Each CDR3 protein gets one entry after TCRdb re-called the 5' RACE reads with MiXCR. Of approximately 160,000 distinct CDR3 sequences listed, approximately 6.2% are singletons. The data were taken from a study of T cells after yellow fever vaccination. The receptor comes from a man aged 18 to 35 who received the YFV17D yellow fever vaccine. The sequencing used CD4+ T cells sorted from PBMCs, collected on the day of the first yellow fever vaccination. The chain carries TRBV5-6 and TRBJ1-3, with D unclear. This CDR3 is CASSLSADHRRTIYF. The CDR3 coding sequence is TGTGCCAGCAGCTTATCGGCCGACCATCGACGGACCATATATTTT.